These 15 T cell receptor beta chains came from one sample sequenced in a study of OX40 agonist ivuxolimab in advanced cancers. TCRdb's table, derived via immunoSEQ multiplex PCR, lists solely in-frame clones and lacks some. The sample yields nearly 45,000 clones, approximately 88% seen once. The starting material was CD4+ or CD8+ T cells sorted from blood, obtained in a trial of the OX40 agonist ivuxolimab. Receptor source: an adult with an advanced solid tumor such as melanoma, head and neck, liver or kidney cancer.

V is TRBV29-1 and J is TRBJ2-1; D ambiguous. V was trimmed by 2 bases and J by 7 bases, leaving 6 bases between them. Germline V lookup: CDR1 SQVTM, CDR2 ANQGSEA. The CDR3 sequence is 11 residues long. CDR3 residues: CSVETRNEQFF. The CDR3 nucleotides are TGCAGCGTTGAAACTCGGAATGAGCAGTTCTTC.

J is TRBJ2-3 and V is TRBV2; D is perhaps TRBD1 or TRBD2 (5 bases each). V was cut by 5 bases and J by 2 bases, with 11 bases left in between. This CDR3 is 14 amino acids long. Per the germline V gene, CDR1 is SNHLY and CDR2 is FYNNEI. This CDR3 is CASSPGRYTDTQYF. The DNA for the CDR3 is TGTGCCAGCAGTCCGGGACGGTACACAGATACGCAGTATTTT.

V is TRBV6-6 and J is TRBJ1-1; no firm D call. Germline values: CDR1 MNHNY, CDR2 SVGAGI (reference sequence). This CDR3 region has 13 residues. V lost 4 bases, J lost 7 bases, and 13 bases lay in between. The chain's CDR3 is CASSLSVSYEAFF. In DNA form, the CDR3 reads TGTGCCAGCAGTTTAAGTGTCTCGTATGAAGCTTTCTTT.

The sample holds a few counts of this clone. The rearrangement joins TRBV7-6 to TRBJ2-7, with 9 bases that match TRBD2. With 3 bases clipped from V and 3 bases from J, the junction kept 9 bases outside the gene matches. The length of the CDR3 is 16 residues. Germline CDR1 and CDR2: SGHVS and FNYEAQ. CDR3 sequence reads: CASSFEPAGGFYEQYF. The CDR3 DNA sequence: TGTGCCAGCAGCTTCGAACCAGCGGGGGGCTTCTACGAGCAGTACTTC.

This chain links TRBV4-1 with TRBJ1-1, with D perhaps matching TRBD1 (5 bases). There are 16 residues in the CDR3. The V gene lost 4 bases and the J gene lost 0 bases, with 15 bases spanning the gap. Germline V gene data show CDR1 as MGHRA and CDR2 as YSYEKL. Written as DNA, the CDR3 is TGCGCCAGCAGCCGATTTTTGGGGGGGATGAACACTGAAGCTTTCTTT. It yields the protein CASSRFLGGMNTEAFF.

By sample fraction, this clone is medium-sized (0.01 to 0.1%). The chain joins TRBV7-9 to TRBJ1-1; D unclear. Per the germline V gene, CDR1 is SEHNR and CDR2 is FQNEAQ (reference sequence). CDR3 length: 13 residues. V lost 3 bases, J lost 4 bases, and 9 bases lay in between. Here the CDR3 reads CASSLTASTEAFF. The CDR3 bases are TGTGCCAGCAGCTTGACGGCTAGCACTGAAGCTTTCTTT.

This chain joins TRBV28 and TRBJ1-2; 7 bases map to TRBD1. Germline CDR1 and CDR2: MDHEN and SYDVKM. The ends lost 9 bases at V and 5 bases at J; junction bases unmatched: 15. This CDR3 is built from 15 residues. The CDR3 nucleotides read TGTGCCAGTATGACAGGGTTTTATGATCTTTATGGCTACACCTTC. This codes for CASMTGFYDLYGYTF.

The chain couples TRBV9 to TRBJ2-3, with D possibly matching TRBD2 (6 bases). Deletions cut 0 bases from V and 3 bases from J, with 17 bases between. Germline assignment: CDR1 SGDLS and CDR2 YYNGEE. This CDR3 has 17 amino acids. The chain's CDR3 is CASSVDGGPGWTDTQYF. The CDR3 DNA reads TGTGCCAGCAGCGTAGACGGAGGGCCAGGGTGGACAGATACGCAGTATTTT.

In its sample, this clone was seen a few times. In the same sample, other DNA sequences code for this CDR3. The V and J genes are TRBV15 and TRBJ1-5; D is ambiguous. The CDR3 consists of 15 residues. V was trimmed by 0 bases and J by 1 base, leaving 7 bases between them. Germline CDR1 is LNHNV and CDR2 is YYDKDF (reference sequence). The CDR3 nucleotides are TGTGCCACCAGCAGAGATCTGGGCAGCAATCAGCCCCAGCATTTT. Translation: CATSRDLGSNQPQHF. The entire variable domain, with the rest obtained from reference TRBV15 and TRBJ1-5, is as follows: DAMVIQNPRYQVTQFGKPVTLSCSQTLNHNVMYWYQQKSSQAPKLLFHYYDKDFNNEADTPDNFQSRRPNTSFCFLDIRSPGLGDTAMYLCATSRDLGSNQPQHFGDGTRLSIL.

The CDR3 protein is CASTIRRQGREDPTRYNEQFF. Here the CDR3 DNA reads TGTGCCAGCACAATCCGGAGACAGGGTAGGGAGGACCCTACGCGATACAATGAGCAGTTCTTC. The V call is TRBV19, the J call TRBJ2-1; tentative D call: TRBD1 (7 bases). The CDR3 is made up of 21 amino acids. Germline assignment: CDR1 LNHDA and CDR2 SQIVND (reference sequence). The V and J ends lost 9 bases and 4 bases respectively, with 37 bases between them.

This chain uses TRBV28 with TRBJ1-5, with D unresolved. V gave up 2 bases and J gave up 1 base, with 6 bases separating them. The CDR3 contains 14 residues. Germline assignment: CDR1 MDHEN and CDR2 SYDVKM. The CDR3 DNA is TGTGCCAGCAGTTTAGTAACGAGCAATCAGCCCCAGCATTTT. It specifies CASSLVTSNQPQHF.

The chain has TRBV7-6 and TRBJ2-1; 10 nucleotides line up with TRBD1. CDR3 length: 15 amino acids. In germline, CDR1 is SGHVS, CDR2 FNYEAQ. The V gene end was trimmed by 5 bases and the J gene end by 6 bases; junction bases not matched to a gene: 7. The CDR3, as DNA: TGTGCCAGCAGCCACCTGACAGGGGGCCTCAATGAGCAGTTCTTC. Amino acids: CASSHLTGGLNEQFF. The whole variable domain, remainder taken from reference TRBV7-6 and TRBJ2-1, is GAGVSQSPRYKVTKRGQDVALRCDPISGHVSLYWYRQALGQGPEFLTYFNYEAQQDKSGLPNDRFSAERPEGSISTLTIQRTEQRDSAMYRCASSHLTGGLNEQFFGPGTRLTVL.

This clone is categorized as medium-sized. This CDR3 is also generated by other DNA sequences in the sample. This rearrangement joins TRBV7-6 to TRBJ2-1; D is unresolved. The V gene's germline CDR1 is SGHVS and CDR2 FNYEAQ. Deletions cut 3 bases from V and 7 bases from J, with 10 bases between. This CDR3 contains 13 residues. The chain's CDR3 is CASSFFPGNEQFF. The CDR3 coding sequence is TGTGCCAGCAGCTTCTTCCCCGGGAATGAGCAGTTCTTC.

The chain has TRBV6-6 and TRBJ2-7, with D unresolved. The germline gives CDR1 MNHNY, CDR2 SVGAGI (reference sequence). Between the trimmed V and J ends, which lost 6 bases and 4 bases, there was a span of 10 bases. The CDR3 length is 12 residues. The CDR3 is CASSQVIYEQYF. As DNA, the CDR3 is TGTGCCAGCAGCCAGGTGATTTACGAGCAGTACTTC.

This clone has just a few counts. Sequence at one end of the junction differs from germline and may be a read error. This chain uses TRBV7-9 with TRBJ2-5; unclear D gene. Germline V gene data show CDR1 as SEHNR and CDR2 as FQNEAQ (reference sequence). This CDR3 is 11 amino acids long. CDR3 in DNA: TGTGCCAGCAGCTTAACTCCTACCCCGGACTTC. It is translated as CASSLTPTPDF. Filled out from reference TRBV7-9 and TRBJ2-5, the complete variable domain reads DTGVSQNPRHKITKRGQNVTFRCDPISEHNRLYWYRQTLGQGPEFLTYFQNEAQLEKSRLLSDRFSAERPKGSFSTLEIQRTEQGDSAMYLCASSLTPTPDFGPGTRLLVL.